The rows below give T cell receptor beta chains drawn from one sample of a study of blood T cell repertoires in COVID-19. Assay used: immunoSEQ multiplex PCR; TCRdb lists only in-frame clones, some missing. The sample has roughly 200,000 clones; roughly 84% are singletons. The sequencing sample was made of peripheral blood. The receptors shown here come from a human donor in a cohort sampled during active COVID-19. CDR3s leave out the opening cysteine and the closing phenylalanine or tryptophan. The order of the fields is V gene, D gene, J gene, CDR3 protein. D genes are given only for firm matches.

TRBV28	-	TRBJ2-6	ASSTTGETVVLT
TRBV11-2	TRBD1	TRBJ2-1	ASSFQGAGEQF
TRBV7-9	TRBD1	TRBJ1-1	ASSRTGPNTEAF
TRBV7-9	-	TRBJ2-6	ASSVLTGTSGANVLT
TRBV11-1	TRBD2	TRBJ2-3	ASSLVSGRATDTQY
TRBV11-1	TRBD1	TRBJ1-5	ASSLTGANQPQH
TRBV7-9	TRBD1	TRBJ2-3	ASSFIGQAKDTQY
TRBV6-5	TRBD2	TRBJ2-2	ASSSTGTRKHGELF
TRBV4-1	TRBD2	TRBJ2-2	ASSHGLAGVGTGELF
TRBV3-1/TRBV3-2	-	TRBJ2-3	ASSQRRAELGTDTQY
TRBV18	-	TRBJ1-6	ASSLLNSPLH
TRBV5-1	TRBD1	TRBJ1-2	ASSPQMDRLDGYT
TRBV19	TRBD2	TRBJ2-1	ASSILAGAGQF
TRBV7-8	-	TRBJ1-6	ASSLGRVTSPLH
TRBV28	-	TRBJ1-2	ASSLSGDYGYT
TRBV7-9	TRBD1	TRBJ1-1	ASSLAQLQGGLSTEAF
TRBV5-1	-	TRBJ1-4	ASSLQDPNEKLF
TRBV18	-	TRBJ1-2	ASSPRGGFGGYT
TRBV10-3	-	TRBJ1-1	AISEKTGNTEAF
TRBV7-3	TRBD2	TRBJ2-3	ASASGGTRTDTQY
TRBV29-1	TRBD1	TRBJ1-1	SVTQGRNTEAF
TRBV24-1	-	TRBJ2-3	ATSVPSTDTQY
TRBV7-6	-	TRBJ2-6	ASSLGSSGANVLT
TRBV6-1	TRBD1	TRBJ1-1	ASSEGAGGMRDEAF
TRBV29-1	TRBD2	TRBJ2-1	SAGAGGPSEQF
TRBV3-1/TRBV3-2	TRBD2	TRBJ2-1	ASRGPTSGAPEQF
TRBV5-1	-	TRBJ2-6	ASSLVNSGANVLT
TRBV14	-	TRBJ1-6	ASGDRNNSPLH
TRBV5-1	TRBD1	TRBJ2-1	ASSQDRVTGDEQF
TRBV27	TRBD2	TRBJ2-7	ASSLSTSGTDYEQY
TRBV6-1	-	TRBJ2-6	ASSDPGSSGANVLT
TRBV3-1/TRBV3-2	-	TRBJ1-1	ASSLNTLEAF
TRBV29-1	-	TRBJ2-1	SGILRGKHVNEQF
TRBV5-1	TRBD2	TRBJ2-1	ASSSKVLAAFYNEQF
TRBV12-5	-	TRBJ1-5	ASGLVFGYNQPQH
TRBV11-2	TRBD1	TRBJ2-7	ASSFNAQGQSN
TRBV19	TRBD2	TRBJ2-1	ASSPQAGGAHEQF